A single sample gave rise to the 30 T cell receptor beta chains below, sequenced in a study of T cell clonality in common variable immunodeficiency. Clones were sequenced by immunoSEQ multiplex PCR, and TCRdb holds only the in-frame ones, with some missing. The sample contains around 45,000 clones, none of them singletons. Specimen: peripheral blood mononuclear cells. Every receptor here comes from a person aged 18-69 years in good health.

Points on this clone: The CDR3 is cut off 3 residues early in the read; its end comes from the germline J gene. The chain uses TRBV30 and TRBJ1-5, with D hard to call. The germline V and J ends were trimmed by 0 bases and 6 bases, with 12 bases remaining between them. In germline, CDR1 is GTSNPN, CDR2 SVGIG (reference sequence). The CDR3 has 14 residues. CDR3 DNA (partial): TGTGCCTGGAGTGTACATGGAGGGTTTCAGCCC. This encodes CAWSVHGGFQP. The whole CDR3 protein reads CAWSVHGGFQPQHF.

The sample holds many counts of this clone. This CDR3 is CSVSTGGLRSTEAFF. The CDR3 bases that were read are TGCAGCGTGTCTACAGGGGGCCTTAGGAGCACTGAA. This sequence joins TRBV29-1 and TRBJ1-1; 9 bases align to TRBD1. Read coverage stops 3 residues before the CDR3 terminus; the germline J gene supplies the remainder. CDR3 size: 15 residues. V was clipped by 6 bases and J by 4 bases; unmatched bases: 12. From germline, CDR1 is SQVTM and CDR2 ANQGSEA.

There are a few counts of this clone. The read terminates 3 residues before the CDR3 end, so the remaining end is supplied by the germline J gene. The chain carries TRBV7-6 and TRBJ1-1; 7 bases are a match to TRBD1. The CDR3 is 14 amino acids. Germline values: CDR1 SGHVS, CDR2 FNYEAQ. The V segment lost 5 bases and the J segment 2 bases; nucleotides outside the gene matches: 5. The part of the CDR3 DNA that was read is TGTGCCAGCAGCACCGGGACAGTAAACACTGAA. This encodes CASSTGTVNTE. The full CDR3 reads CASSTGTVNTEAFF.

This clone has at least ten counts. The read ends 3 residues early relative to the CDR3; the germline J gene fills the gap. The gene calls are TRBV4-1 and TRBJ2-2; D is possibly TRBD2 (5 bases). Per germline, CDR1 MGHRA and CDR2 YSYEKL. The CDR3 covers 16 residues. The V gene lost 0 bases and the J gene lost 1 base, with 9 bases spanning the gap. The DNA read from the CDR3 is TGCGCCAGCAGCCAAGAAGGACTGATGAACACCGGGGAG. Translation gives CASSQEGLMNTGE. The full CDR3 sequence reads CASSQEGLMNTGELFF.

This clone was counted a few times. The CDR3 end falls 3 residues outside the read, so it is completed with the germline J gene. The chain combines TRBV7-8 with TRBJ1-4; perhaps TRBD1 as D (5 bases). The CDR3 totals 18 residues. Germline V gene sequence: CDR1 SGHVS, CDR2 FQNEAQ. V was pared by 1 base and J by 2 bases, with 17 bases between. The DNA read from the CDR3 is TGTGCCAGCAGCTTAGTAGTCGGCAGGGTGGCCACTAATGAAAAA. Its translation: CASSLVVGRVATNEK. The entire CDR3 reads CASSLVVGRVATNEKLFF.

The sample holds many counts of this clone. The read terminates 3 residues ahead of where the CDR3 ends, so the germline J gene completes it. V is TRBV29-1 and J is TRBJ2-7; 9 nucleotides align to TRBD1. Germline V gene lookup returns CDR1 SQVTM and CDR2 ANQGSEA. With 5 bases clipped from V and 5 bases from J, the junction kept 1 base outside the gene matches. This CDR3 contains 11 residues. Incomplete CDR3 DNA: TGCAGCGTTAGACAGGGGGACGAG. Translated: CSVRQGDE. The whole CDR3 sequence is CSVRQGDEQYF.

There are many counts of this clone. The read is 3 residues too short to cover the CDR3 end, so that end is filled in from the germline J gene. The chain has TRBV12-5 and TRBJ2-7; 9 bases are a match to TRBD1. Germline loops: CDR1 LGHNT, CDR2 FRNRAP. This CDR3 region has 14 residues. Trimming removed 5 bases from V and 2 bases from J; junction bases left unmatched: 4. The sequenced part of the CDR3 DNA is TGTGCTAGTGGTAAACAGGGGGCCGCCTACGAG. It specifies CASGKQGAAYE. In full, the CDR3 reads CASGKQGAAYEQYF.

Concerning this clone: The CDR3 goes on 3 residues after the read ends, and that part is filled in from the germline J gene. V usage is TRBV7-1 and J usage is TRBJ2-3; 10 bases line up with TRBD2. TRBV7-1 is classed as an ORF, of uncertain function. Losses at the gene ends were 3 bases for V and 5 bases for J; bases not matched to a gene: 20. This CDR3 contains 20 residues. The CDR3: CASSSSLGGARAGGLDTQYF. The sequenced CDR3 bases are TGTGCCAGCAGCTCCTCCTTGGGGGGGGCCCGAGCGGGAGGGTTAGATACG.

The CDR3 sequence is CASSLLGQGAYEQYF. The part of the CDR3 DNA that was read is TGTGCCAGCAGCTTACTGGGACAGGGGGCTTACGAG. V is TRBV7-8 and J is TRBJ2-7, with TRBD1 matching over 12 bases. The observed sequence ends 3 residues before the CDR3 terminus, with the missing tail filled in from the germline J gene. CDR3 length equals 15 residues. In germline, CDR1 is SGHVS, CDR2 FQNEAQ. V gave up 2 bases and J gave up 4 bases; unmatched junction bases: 3.

This clone has ten or more counts. Coverage ceases 3 residues before the CDR3 finishes, and the germline J gene fills in the end. This chain connects TRBV5-4 to TRBJ2-1, with 11 nucleotides matching TRBD2. The J segment lost 2 bases and the V segment lost 8 bases, leaving 3 bases of the junction unmatched. Germline CDR1 SGHNT, CDR2 YYREEE (reference sequence). The CDR3 loop spans 14 amino acids. The CDR3 region is CASTSGSPYNEQFF. The covered CDR3 bases are TGTGCCAGTACTAGCGGGAGTCCCTACAATGAG.

This clone appeared many times. The read ends 3 residues before the CDR3 terminus; that terminus is restored from the germline J gene. The chain employs TRBV29-1 and TRBJ2-7; possibly TRBD1 for D (5 bases). The CDR3 consists of 12 residues. Germline V gives CDR1 SQVTM, CDR2 ANQGSEA. Trimming cost V 5 bases and J 2 bases, with 10 bases left between them. The sequenced CDR3 bases are TGCAGCGTTCCAGGACAAGCCTACGAG. Its translation is CSVPGQAYE. In full, the CDR3 reads CSVPGQAYEQYF.

This clone was seen many times. The CDR3 end is not reached by the read, which stops 3 residues before it; the germline J gene fills it in. The gene calls are TRBV19 and TRBJ1-2; TRBD1 might be the D (5 bases). The CDR3 is made up of 15 amino acids. CDR1 LNHDA and CDR2 SQIVND come from the germline V gene (reference sequence). Trimming removed 2 bases from V and 3 bases from J, with 13 bases in between. The chain's CDR3 is CASSIFRGADYGYTF. The CDR3 DNA, read in part, is TGTGCCAGTAGTATATTTAGGGGTGCGGACTATGGC.

This clone was seen ten or more times. The sequence runs out 3 residues before the end of the CDR3; the remainder is reconstructed from the germline J gene. The rearrangement joins TRBV19 to TRBJ2-5, with 9 bases that match TRBD2. With V trimmed by 3 bases and J by 5 bases, 7 bases remained unmatched. CDR1 is LNHDA, CDR2 SQIVND, per germline (reference sequence). The CDR3 covers 15 residues. The CDR3 sequence is CASSMGAGGYETQYF. CDR3 DNA (partial): TGTGCCAGTAGTATGGGCGCGGGAGGGTACGAGACC.

A note on this clone: The observed sequence ends 3 residues before the CDR3 terminus, with the missing tail filled in from the germline J gene. J is TRBJ2-3 and V is TRBV7-2; TRBD2 matches at 8 bases. The ends lost 1 base at V and 5 bases at J; junction bases unmatched: 2. CDR1 SGHTA and CDR2 FQGNSA come from the germline V gene. This CDR3 has 14 residues. CDR3 DNA, as far as it was read: TGTGCCAGCAGCTTAGTTCTAGCGGGAGATACG. Translation: CASSLVLAGDT. The CDR3 reads in full as CASSLVLAGDTQYF.

This clone was observed many times. The covered CDR3 bases are TGTGCCAGTATTGATGGGCCCGCAACCTCTTATGGC. This encodes CASIDGPATSYG. The whole CDR3 sequence reads CASIDGPATSYGYTF. This chain connects TRBV19 to TRBJ1-2; D is uncertain. The read falls 3 residues short of the CDR3 end, and the missing part is taken from the germline J gene. The CDR3 consists of 15 residues. V lost 7 bases and J lost 5, with 20 bases in between. Germline V CDR1 and CDR2: LNHDA, SQIVND (reference sequence).

This clone was detected ten times or more. The sequence runs out 3 residues before the end of the CDR3; the remainder is reconstructed from the germline J gene. The chain employs TRBV10-3 and TRBJ1-2, with D unclear. This CDR3 spans 13 amino acids. Germline V CDR1 and CDR2: ENHRY, SYGVKD. The CDR3 spells CAISDRGPRGYTF. The sequenced CDR3 bases are TGTGCCATCAGTGACAGAGGGCCTCGGGGC.

This clone was detected ten times or more. The CDR3 end is not reached by the read, which stops 3 residues before it; the germline J gene fills it in. The V call is TRBV20-1, the J call TRBJ2-1; TRBD2 matches 13 bases. This CDR3 has 15 residues. V shed 5 bases, J shed 6 bases, and the junction held 7 bases outside the gene matches. The germline V gene has CDR1 DFQATT and CDR2 SNEGSKA (reference sequence). CDR3 sequence reads: CSASSTSGGSNEQFF. The part of the CDR3 DNA that was read is TGCAGTGCTTCCTCGACTAGCGGGGGGTCCAATGAG.

In the case of this clone: Read sequence stops 3 residues before the CDR3 end, and the germline J gene provides the missing end. This chain uses TRBV2 with TRBJ1-5; D is undetermined. Per germline, CDR1 SNHLY and CDR2 FYNNEI. Deletions cut 5 bases from V and 0 bases from J, with 8 bases between. The CDR3 length is 14 residues. This CDR3 is CASSKTSSNQPQHF. The sequenced CDR3 bases are TGTGCCAGCAGTAAGACATCTAGCAATCAGCCC.

There are a few counts of this clone. The CDR3 goes on 3 residues after the read ends, and that part is filled in from the germline J gene. This chain joins TRBV2 and TRBJ2-5; TRBD2 aligns across 8 bases. This CDR3 spans 13 amino acids. Germline V lookup: CDR1 SNHLY, CDR2 FYNNEI. V lost 6 bases and J lost 5; bases outside the gene matches: 5. The part of the CDR3 DNA that was read is TGTGCCAGCAGGGCGACTAGCGCGGAGACC. This codes for CASRATSAET. The whole CDR3 sequence reads CASRATSAETQYF.

This clone was picked up many times. The read gets to within 3 residues of the CDR3 end, and the germline J gene fills in the rest. The chain is built from TRBV29-1 and TRBJ2-2; possible D gene TRBD2, 6 bases. There are 14 residues in the CDR3. Germline lookup yields CDR1 SQVTM and CDR2 ANQGSEA. CDR3 bases read: TGCAGCGTTGAAGGGGACTCTGGGGCCAACGTG. Protein: CSVEGDSGANV. The full-length CDR3 reads as CSVEGDSGANVLFF.

This clone appeared many times. Read coverage stops 3 residues before the CDR3 terminus; the germline J gene supplies the remainder. The rearrangement links TRBV19 to TRBJ2-3, with 11 bases identical to TRBD2. Germline lookup yields CDR1 LNHDA and CDR2 SQIVND (reference sequence). This CDR3 is 16 amino acids long. Germline trimming cut 10 bases from V and 0 bases from J; bases unmatched to any gene: 9. The CDR3 reads CATTPLAGGSTDTQYF. The sequenced CDR3 bases are TGTGCCACTACGCCTTTAGCGGGAGGGAGCACAGATACG.

This clone was recorded at least ten times. The missing CDR3 end, 3 residues past where the read stops, is filled in from the germline J gene. The J gene is TRBJ2-3, the V gene TRBV5-1; the match to TRBD2 covers 10 bases. The germline CDR1 and CDR2 sequences are SGHRS and YFSETQ. There are 16 residues in the CDR3. V gave up 0 bases and J gave up 3 bases; unmatched junction bases: 4. The CDR3 DNA, read in part, is TGCGCCAGCAGCTTGGATCTGACTAGCGGGACAGATACG. Protein product: CASSLDLTSGTDT. The CDR3 in full is CASSLDLTSGTDTQYF.

This clone was counted at least ten times. The read finishes 3 residues shy of the CDR3 end, and the germline J gene is used to complete it. This chain joins TRBV20-1 and TRBJ2-7, with D maybe TRBD1 (5 bases). Trimming removed 0 bases from V and 0 bases from J, with 12 bases in between. The CDR3 loop spans 15 amino acids. Germline lookup yields CDR1 DFQATT and CDR2 SNEGSKA (reference sequence). CDR3 residues: CSARDPQGSSYEQYF. The CDR3 bases that were read are TGCAGTGCTAGAGATCCCCAGGGCAGCTCCTACGAG.

This clone was seen at least ten times. The CDR3 DNA, read in part, is TGTGCCAGTAGTATTTCCGGGGGCTCCTACAATGAG. Protein sequence: CASSISGGSYNE. The CDR3 in full is CASSISGGSYNEQFF. This rearrangement joins TRBV19 to TRBJ2-1, with a tentative D call TRBD2 (6 bases). The CDR3 end lies 3 residues beyond the end of the read and is filled in from the germline J gene. Trimming took 3 bases from V and 0 from J, leaving 9 bases between them. The CDR3 length is 15 residues. Germline values: CDR1 LNHDA, CDR2 SQIVND (reference sequence). Full variable domain (missing parts from reference TRBV19 and TRBJ2-1): DGGITQSPKYLFRKEGQNVTLSCEQNLNHDAMYWYRQDPGQGLRLIYYSQIVNDFQKGDIAEGYSVSREKKESFPLTVTSAQKNPTAFYLCASSISGGSYNEQFFGPGTRLTVL.

This clone was picked up many times. From the germline J gene comes the end of the CDR3, since the read stops 3 residues before it. The chain uses TRBV19 and TRBJ1-2; the match to TRBD1 covers 7 bases. V trimming: 0 bases; J trimming: 4 bases; junction bases outside the gene matches: 8. The CDR3 runs to 16 residues. The germline V gene has CDR1 LNHDA and CDR2 SQIVND (reference sequence). CDR3 in amino acids: CASSIDNQGVVYGYTF. The CDR3 DNA, read in part, is TGTGCCAGTAGTATAGATAACCAGGGGGTCGTCTATGGC.

This clone was detected many times. The missing CDR3 end, 3 residues past where the read stops, is filled in from the germline J gene. V and J are TRBV7-6 and TRBJ2-3; 15 nucleotides agree with TRBD2. Per germline, CDR1 SGHVS and CDR2 FNYEAQ. The CDR3 totals 16 residues. The chain's CDR3 is CASSLGAGTSGGTQYF. Incomplete CDR3 DNA: TGTGCCAGCAGCTTAGGGGCCGGGACTAGCGGGGGGACG.

In the case of this clone: The CDR3 end lies 3 residues beyond the end of the read and is filled in from the germline J gene. The genes are TRBV7-6 and TRBJ2-1; 9 bases match TRBD1. V shed 5 bases and J 2 bases; nucleotides not matched to a gene: 7. The germline V gene has CDR1 SGHVS and CDR2 FNYEAQ. CDR3 length equals 16 residues. The CDR3 sequence is CASSRSWDRAYNEQFF. The CDR3 bases that were read are TGTGCCAGCAGCCGAAGTTGGGACAGGGCCTACAATGAG.

Ten or more counts support this clone. The read is 3 residues too short to cover the CDR3 end, so that end is filled in from the germline J gene. The rearrangement joins TRBV18 to TRBJ2-2; D might be TRBD1 (6 bases). Germline lookup yields CDR1 KGHSH and CDR2 LQKENI. Trimming left V 3 bases short and J 3 bases short, with 14 bases between. CDR3 length: 16 amino acids. The CDR3 sequence: CASSPRPRTDTGELFF. CDR3 DNA, as far as it was read: TGTGCCAGCTCACCGAGACCGAGGACAGACACCGGGGAG.

About this clone: The CDR3 extends 3 residues past the end of the read, so its final part is completed from the germline J gene. J is TRBJ2-1 and V is TRBV13; 10 nucleotides match TRBD2. CDR1 and CDR2 from the germline V gene are PRHDT and FYEKMQ (reference sequence). This CDR3 has 17 residues. With V trimmed by 0 bases and J by 8 bases, 10 bases remained unmatched. The CDR3 protein is CASSLGRLAGARHEQFF. The part of the CDR3 DNA that was read is TGTGCCAGCAGCTTAGGGCGGCTAGCGGGAGCCAGACATGAG.

This clone came up many times. The sequence runs out 3 residues before the end of the CDR3; the remainder is reconstructed from the germline J gene. The V call is TRBV20-1, the J call TRBJ1-1; possible D gene TRBD1, 5 bases. The V end was cut by 6 bases, the J end by 5 bases, with 16 bases between. Germline V gene lookup returns CDR1 DFQATT and CDR2 SNEGSKA (reference sequence). The CDR3 covers 13 residues. The CDR3 here is CSARWQGWTEAFF. The CDR3 bases that were read are TGCAGTGCGCGGTGGCAGGGTTGGACTGAA.